This TCR beta chain was identified in a study of PD-1 blockade in classical Hodgkin lymphoma (dated by TCRdb to about 2020). As for the study more broadly: Nivolumab dosing was 3 mg/kg intravenously every 2 weeks, continuing until either disease progression or unacceptable toxicity. The study used CyTOF and TCR beta sequencing to define a peripheral blood immune signature of response to PD-1 blockade in classical Hodgkin lymphoma.

Findings and caveats that apply to the study as a whole: Patients starting nivolumab less than 1 year after ASCT had lower diversity and were excluded from later analyses to avoid confounding by immune reconstitution. CD4+ but not CD8+ TCR diversity rose significantly by C4D1 (p=0.0027 vs p=0.16), most apparent in complete responders (p=0.02). Trial patients with a complete response had baseline diversity similar to that of newly diagnosed patients, while partial responders and progressors had significantly lower diversity. Only a single clinical trial cohort was studied, and what caused the repertoire differences, possibly disease activity or prior therapy, remained undefined. Baseline TCR diversity was reported to be lower in newly diagnosed patients than in healthy donors, and even lower in relapsed/refractory patients.

About this clone itself: Its antigen is still unknown. The junction does not match germline at one end; this may be a read error.

The Qiagen DNeasy kit was used to extract genomic DNA both from unsorted PBMCs and from the negatively selected CD4+ and CD8+ fractions. Using primers that anneal to V and J segments, immunoSEQ multiplex PCR amplified the TCR beta CDR3 regions. Amplification bias was minimized using a synthetic immune receptor repertoire, and residual bias was removed computationally after sequencing. Turning to the authors' computational methods: Custom Python scripts were used to quantify repertoire diversity as the Shannon entropy index. Unsorted, CD4+ and CD8+ repertoires were examined separately, except in combined analyses, for which CD4+ and CD8+ sequences were merged in silico. A clone counted as expanded when the clone's frequency after treatment rose at least 2-fold relative to C1D1, and clones undetected at baseline were given a pseudocount of 0.5. Clones with 0 or 1 copy at C1D1 were classified as singleton clones, and clones with 2 or more copies were classified as non-singleton clones. Clones expanded in unsorted samples were labelled as CD4+, CD8+ or unknown by matching protein sequences in sorted samples from the same patient. Wilcoxon tests on paired samples were used to test diversity changes from C1D1 to C4D1. The table was pulled from immuneACCESS by TCRdb, which kept in-frame rearrangements only. Such tables lose some clones; where checked, under half of the loss comes from unresolved V genes, and the rest has no known cause. That table furnishes V, J and clone size, whereas the DNA furnished D and trimming. A total of about 4,300 clones appear in this sample, under 75% of them only once. Around 24% of the sample rests with the top ten.

Sample time point, as interpreted from the label and publication: cycle 4 day 1 (C4D1), after more than five weeks of nivolumab. Relapse after autologous stem cell transplantation had occurred in all trial patients, and cohorts A, B and C were distinguished by prior brentuximab vedotin exposure. CD8+ T cells were purified from thawed PBMCs by magnetic negative selection with a Miltenyi CD8+ T cell isolation kit. The trial cohort was composed of about 54 patients with relapsed/refractory classical Hodgkin lymphoma, for whom complete response, partial response or progressive disease was recorded as best overall response. Trial patients were treated with single-agent nivolumab in the multi-cohort phase II CheckMate 205 trial. An independent review committee assessed best overall response using the 2007 International Working Group response criteria. Trial PBMCs were obtained immediately prior to nivolumab initiation (C1D1) and on therapy at cycle 2 day 1 and cycle 4 day 1. Peripheral blood was collected in 8 mL Vacutainer Cell Preparation Tubes, from which PBMCs were isolated by centrifugation and then cryopreserved. Purified CD4+ and CD8+ fractions were prepared only for cases where an additional PBMC sample was available. Magnetically labelled cells were removed on LS columns in a quadroMACS separator, and the flow-through was collected as the purified fraction.

The sample here was CD8+ T cells from blood, taken before the fourth cycle of nivolumab. This sequence was found in a human donor with classical Hodgkin lymphoma.

The DNA reads as follows: TGTGCCAGCCGCTTCGGGCAGGGGGGTGAGGACACTGAAGCTTTCTTT. Its product reads: CASRFGQGGEDTEAFF. The sequence links TRBV7-9 to TRBJ1-1, with TRBD1 identical over 7 junction bases. The CDR3 holds 16 amino acids from the cysteine to the phenylalanine. Of the read, only the CDR3 DNA is kept; its 48 bases are in frame from base 1. According to the germline V gene (reference sequence), CDR1 reads SEHNR and CDR2 reads FQNEAQ.